This TCR beta chain was captured in a study of blood T cell repertoires in COVID-19. Study information: Donors in the United States, Italy and Spain gave samples during acute or convalescent COVID-19. PBMCs, B-cell-depleted T cells, or T cells were the source of the cDNA or gDNA that made up the material.

Per the original data handling: Amplification from reference gene primers served as the basis for estimated nucleated cell counts. Sequenced by immunoSEQ multiplex PCR; TCRdb stores in-frame clones only, minus some. V and J calls and clone size are as listed in that table; D and trimming were resolved from the DNA. The sample includes approximately 170,000 clones, 86% seen only once; the top ten take under 5%. Germline trimming cut 3 bases from V and 5 bases from J; bases unmatched to any gene: 2. Germline loops: CDR1 SGDLS, CDR2 YYNGEE. The CDR3 consists of 13 residues. The receptor was isolated from a woman in her seventies with acute or convalescent COVID-19. This chain uses TRBV9 with TRBJ1-5, with 7 positions matching TRBD1. Sequencing was done on a sample of peripheral blood. The CDR3 reads CASSATGDQPQHF. The CDR3 DNA reads as TGTGCCAGCAGCGCTACAGGGGATCAGCCCCAGCATTTT.